This T cell receptor (beta chain) is from a study of vaccination and CD4 T cells after COVID-19 (dated 2022 in TCRdb). With respect to the entire study: Convalescent patients had a positive SARS-CoV-2 result on nasal swab PCR, and of these patients, nine had mild disease and one had severe disease. The convalescent cohort included six males and four females, with two Hispanic individuals, seven Caucasians, two Asians and one multiracial person. Two doses of either the Pfizer-BioNTech BNT162b2 vaccine (n=8) or the Moderna mRNA-1273 vaccine (n=2) were administered to participants. Post-COVID blood samples from convalescent patients were collected a median of about 110 days after diagnosis, with a range of roughly 30 to 170 days. Post-vaccine blood samples were collected a median of approximately 72 days after the second vaccine dose, ranging from roughly 12 to 250 days. For stimulating the cultures, overlapping spike peptide pools were used, derived from SARS-CoV-2 as well as from the common cold coronaviruses HCoV-NL63, HCoV-OC43 and HCoV-229E. As controls, cultures received a CEFX viral epitope pool (the positive control), an HIV-1 Nef peptide pool (the negative control), or no peptide at all. In approximately ten COVID-19 convalescent patients and a handful of infection-naive healthy vaccine recipients, the spike-specific CD4+ TCR repertoire before mRNA vaccination was compared with the repertoire after mRNA vaccination.

According to the study, the label for this sample's treatment or condition signals: approximately nine-day PBMC culture with coronavirus spike peptide pools or control peptides (ViraFEST assay). To expand antigen-specific T cells with peptide pools and then pick out the expanded clonotypes through TCR sequencing, the study relied on the ViraFEST assay. Positive SARS-CoV-2 PCR tests in the convalescent patients dated from March to December 2020, before Alpha, Beta and Delta variants emerged in the United States. Approximately 1.8 million PBMCs per well were cultured in IMDM with approximately 5% human AB serum and 8 to 10 IU/ml IL-2, plus 10 ug/ml peptide pools. Half of the culture medium was replaced with fresh IL-2-containing medium on days 3 and 7. After less than 12 days of culture, CD4+ T cells were isolated by negative selection using the EasySep CD4+ T cell isolation kit. PBMCs were separated from whole blood using Ficoll-Paque Plus gradient centrifugation and then either used fresh or cryopreserved at -140C. Triplicate wells were generally used for each culture condition.

Sequences SGHNT (CDR1) and YENEEA (CDR2) are obtained from the germline V gene. V and J lose 5 bases and 7 bases, and a span of 23 bases separates them. The CDR3 covers 16 residues, taking in both the cysteine and the phenylalanine. Only the CDR3 region is kept as DNA, spanning 48 bases read in frame from base 1. Libraries were constructed by PCR. DNA from cultured CD4+ T cells was subjected to TCR sequencing with the Oncomine TCR Beta short-read assay at the Johns Hopkins FTIC core. The QIAamp micro DNA kit was used to extract genomic DNA from the cultured CD4+ T cells. Oncomine TCR Beta libraries made from cultured CD4+ T cells were pooled using unique dual indexes and sequenced on an Illumina iSeq 100. In the paper's pipeline: Non-productive sequences were removed, and CDR3s that did not start with C, did not end with F or W, or were shorter than 7 amino acids were discarded. The MANAFEST web application was used to identify antigen-specific clonotypes by comparing peptide-stimulated wells against reference wells and other culture wells. For a clone to be called positive, the clone needed an FDR below 0.05, an odds ratio above 5, and a productive frequency above 0.1% in at least two of three replicate wells. Cross-reactive clonotypes were defined as significantly expanded in both SARS-CoV-2 spike wells and at least one common cold coronavirus spike condition. CDR3 homology was assessed with Levenshtein distances (stringdist) and unrooted phylogenetic trees (ape) in R version 3.6.1. TCRdb applied fastp at Q25 and MiXCR to the public reads, then kept only in-frame beta chains. Rows are combined by CDR3 protein, so each entry shows the most common genes and DNA. What appears here as the V and J calls and clone size reflects TCRdb's work, not the paper's. This sample holds some 21,000 distinct CDR3 sequences; almost 50% were observed only once. The ten largest make up roughly 8.9% of the sample.

About this clonotype itself: What this receptor recognizes is not known. There are no base qualities to consult, and no much larger clone falls within one base.

Paper-wide results and their limitations: In convalescent patients, nearly all vaccine-specific clones (304 of 307) were found to be mono-reactive for SARS-CoV-2 spike rather than cross-reactive with common cold coronaviruses. The median number of SARS-CoV-2-reactive clonotypes rose from about 23 after infection to a few dozen after vaccination, but the change was not significant. Among the post-vaccine SARS-CoV-2-reactive clones in convalescent patients, a median 86.3% showed up only after vaccination, which suggests vaccine-specific priming. Only a relatively small number of convalescent patients were included in the study, and early timepoints following natural infection were not analyzed.

The rearranged chain carries TRBV11-3 and TRBJ1-2; TRBD1 is possibly the D segment (6 matching bases). What was sequenced was CD4+ T cells from blood, cultured in vitro. This TCR was recovered from a human donor who had recovered from COVID-19. This receptor has the CDR3 CASSPTFLGAVGGYTF. The nucleotide sequence is given as TGTGCCAGCAGCCCCACTTTTTTGGGGGCAGTGGGTGGCTACACCTTC.